The 11 T cell receptor beta chains listed next were all sequenced from one sample in a study of T cells in Graves' hyperthyroidism and ophthalmopathy. Researchers amplified the TCR beta CDR3 regions from RNA transcripts. A first-round RT-PCR of the TCR CDR3 used the HTBI primer set. TCRdb reprocessed the multiplex PCR reads with MiXCR, giving one entry per CDR3 protein. The data contain fewer than 600,000 distinct CDR3 sequences, 14% of them singletons. Sequencing was done on a sample of blood. These receptors were collected from a woman in her forties with Graves' hyperthyroidism.

The chain combines TRBV4-1 with TRBJ2-2, with D perhaps being TRBD1 or TRBD2 (6 bases each). Trimming pared 0 bases from V and 6 bases from J, leaving 11 bases between. Per the germline V gene, CDR1 is MGHRA and CDR2 is YSYEKL. The CDR3 is 15 amino acids. Written as DNA, the CDR3 is TGCGCCAGCAGCCAAGAGTTGAGGGGGGCCGGGGAGCTGTTTTTT. Its protein is CASSQELRGAGELFF.

The chain couples TRBV29-1 to TRBJ2-5, with D perhaps matching TRBD2 (6 bases). This CDR3 has 12 amino acids. The germline CDR1 and CDR2 sequences are SQVTM and ANQGSEA. Trimming took off 4 bases at V and 5 bases at J, with 11 bases between the two ends. This CDR3 reads CSVGSGGETQYF. CDR3 in DNA: TGCAGCGTTGGGAGTGGAGGGGAGACCCAGTACTTC. Supplemented by reference TRBV29-1 and TRBJ2-5, the full variable domain reads SAVISQKPSRDICQRGTSLTIQCQVDSQVTMMFWYRQQPGQSLTLIATANQGSEATYESGFVIDKFPISRPNLTFSTLTVSNMSPEDSSIYLCSVGSGGETQYFGPGTRLLVL.

The chain couples TRBV7-2 to TRBJ1-1, with 7 bases fitting TRBD1. Germline CDR1 is SGHTA and CDR2 is FQGNSA. V was clipped by 5 bases and J by 5 bases; unmatched bases: 17. The CDR3 contains 17 residues. This CDR3 is CASSPRDRSLRRTEAFF. CDR3 sequence (DNA): TGTGCCAGCAGCCCCCGGGACAGATCTCTTCGGAGGACTGAAGCTTTCTTT.

This clonotype was seen ten or more times. The J gene is TRBJ2-3, the V gene TRBV12-3 or TRBV12-4; 10 bases agree with TRBD2. The CDR3 contains 14 residues. Unmatched junction bases numbered 7, after V lost 7 bases and J lost 6 bases. The CDR3 here is CASTSSGSYDTQYF. For the CDR3, the DNA is TGTGCCAGCACCTCTAGCGGGAGCTATGATACGCAGTATTTT.

In DNA, the CDR3 is TGTGCCAGCAGTTCCGGGACTAGCGGGAGGTTTACCGGGGAGCTGTTTTTT. As protein: CASSSGTSGRFTGELFF. This rearrangement joins TRBV12-3 or TRBV12-4 to TRBJ2-2, with 15 bases fitting TRBD2. This CDR3 contains 17 residues. V gave up 4 bases and J gave up 5 bases; unmatched junction bases: 5.

This clonotype was seen ten or more times. The rearrangement joins TRBV15 to TRBJ2-2; weak D call: TRBD1 (6 bases). CDR3 length equals 17 residues. Germline V gene lookup returns CDR1 LNHNV and CDR2 YYDKDF (reference sequence). V was trimmed by 0 bases and J by 2 bases, leaving 13 bases between them. CDR3 nucleotides: TGTGCCACCAGCAGAGACTCTCTGGGGACAAACACCGGGGAGCTGTTTTTT. This codes for CATSRDSLGTNTGELFF.

At least ten counts were recorded for this clonotype. The chain combines TRBV3-1 with TRBJ1-1; D gene unclear. The germline gives CDR1 LGHDT, CDR2 YNNKEL (reference sequence). This CDR3 has 14 residues. V lost 4 bases to trimming and J lost 5 bases, with 14 bases between them. CDR3 coding DNA: TGTGCCAGCAGCCCTTTGACCGGAGAGACTGAAGCTTTCTTT. Residues: CASSPLTGETEAFF.

Of note for this clonotype: A much larger clone differs by one base, so this may be a read error. This chain uses TRBV7-2 with TRBJ2-2, with a tentative D call TRBD2 (5 bases). Germline loops: CDR1 SGHTA, CDR2 FQGNSA. The CDR3 extends over 12 amino acids. CDR3 bases: TGTGCCAGCAGCTTAGTAGTCGGGGAGCTGGTTTTT. Its protein product is CASSLVVGELVF. Together with reference TRBV7-2 and TRBJ2-2, the CDR3 gives the full variable domain: GAGVSQSPSNKVTEKGKDVELRCDPISGHTALYWYRQSLGQGLEFLIYFQGNSAPDKSGLPSDRFSAERTGGSVSTLTIQRTQQEDSAVYLCASSLVVGELVFGEGSRLTVL.

The table lists this clonotype with many counts. This chain connects TRBV12-3 or TRBV12-4 to TRBJ2-7; a weak D match, TRBD1 (5 bases). CDR3 length: 14 residues. With 7 bases removed from V and 4 bases from J, the gap between germline ends came to 17 bases. This CDR3 reads CASTSPGNPYEQYF. CDR3 sequence (DNA): TGTGCCAGCACCTCCCCAGGGAATCCGTACGAGCAGTACTTC.

At least ten counts were recorded for this clonotype. The gene calls are TRBV4-2 and TRBJ2-7, with 10 bases fitting TRBD2. Germline values: CDR1 LGHNA, CDR2 YNFKEQ. Trimming at V came to 3 bases and at J to 0 bases, leaving 2 bases not matched to a gene. This CDR3 has 15 amino acids. CDR3 DNA: TGTGCCAGCAGCCACTCTAGCGGGAGCTCCTACGAGCAGTACTTC. Translated, it gives CASSHSSGSSYEQYF.

This clonotype was counted at least ten times. This sequence joins TRBV11-2 and TRBJ2-7; D remains unclear. Trimming shortened V by 1 base and J by 4 bases, and 14 bases separated the two germline ends. The CDR3 consists of 15 residues. Germline CDR1 SGHAT, CDR2 FQNNGV. The CDR3, as DNA: TGTGCCAGCAGCTTAGCAACGGGTTCCTTTTACGAGCAGTACTTC. It translates to CASSLATGSFYEQYF.